This TCR beta chain comes out of a study of OX40 agonist ivuxolimab in advanced cancers. Repertoires were generated with immunoSEQ multiplex PCR, while TCRdb's copy carries only in-frame clones and drops some. This table has 34,000 or so clones, around 81% appearing once. The source material was CD4+ or CD8+ T cells sorted from blood, sampled in a trial of the OX40 agonist ivuxolimab. The sequence came from an adult with an advanced solid tumor such as melanoma, head and neck, liver or kidney cancer.

The CDR3: CASSQRTSGLSIEQYF. The CDR3 DNA reads TGCGCCAGCAGCCAAAGGACTAGCGGTCTCTCCATCGAGCAGTACTTC. The chain recombines TRBV4-1 with TRBJ2-7; 10 bases match TRBD2. The CDR3 spans 16 residues. V gave up 2 bases and J gave up 6 bases; unmatched junction bases: 10. Germline V gives CDR1 MGHRA, CDR2 YSYEKL.